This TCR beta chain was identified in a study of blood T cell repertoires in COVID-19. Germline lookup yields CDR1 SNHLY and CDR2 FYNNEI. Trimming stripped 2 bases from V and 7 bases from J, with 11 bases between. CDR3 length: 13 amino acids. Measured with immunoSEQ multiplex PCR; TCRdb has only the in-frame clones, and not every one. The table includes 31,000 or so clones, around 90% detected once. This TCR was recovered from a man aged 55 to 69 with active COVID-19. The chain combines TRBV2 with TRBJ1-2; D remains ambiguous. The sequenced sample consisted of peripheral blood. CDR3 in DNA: TGTGCCAGCAGTGAACAGGCAGTCCCTGGCTACACCTTC. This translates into CASSEQAVPGYTF. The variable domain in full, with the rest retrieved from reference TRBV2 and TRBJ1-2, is EPEVTQTPSHQVTQMGQEVILRCVPISNHLYFYWYRQILGQKVEFLVSFYNNEISEKSEIFDDQFSVERPDGSNFTLKIRSTKLEDSAMYFCASSEQAVPGYTFGSGTRLTVV.